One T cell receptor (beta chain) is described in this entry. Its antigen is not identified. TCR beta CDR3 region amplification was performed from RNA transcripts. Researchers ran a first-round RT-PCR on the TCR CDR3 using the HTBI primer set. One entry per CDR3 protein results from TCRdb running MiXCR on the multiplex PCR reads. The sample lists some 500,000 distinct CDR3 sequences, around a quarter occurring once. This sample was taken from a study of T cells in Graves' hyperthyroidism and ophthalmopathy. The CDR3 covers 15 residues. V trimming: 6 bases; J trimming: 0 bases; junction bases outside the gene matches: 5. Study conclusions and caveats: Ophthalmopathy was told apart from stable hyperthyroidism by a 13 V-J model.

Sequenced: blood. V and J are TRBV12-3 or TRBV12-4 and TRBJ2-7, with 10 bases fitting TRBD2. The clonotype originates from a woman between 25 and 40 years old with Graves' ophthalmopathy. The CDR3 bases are TGTGCCAGCAGAAGAGGACTAGCGGACTCCTACGAGCAGTACTTC. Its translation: CASRRGLADSYEQYF.